The 23 T cell receptor beta chains below were found in one sample sequenced in a study of blood T cells in healthy people across ages. It was with a sample-barcoded 5' primer and a J-beta primer mix that a second PCR of roughly 7 to 12 cycles was run. TCRdb used MiXCR to reprocess the 5' RACE reads, holding one entry per CDR3 protein. The profile shows fewer than 2 million distinct CDR3 sequences, more than 35% of them singletons. Sequencing used blood. All receptors come from a human donor in good health.

A single count supports this clonotype. The chain carries TRBV10-2 and TRBJ2-1, with D perhaps TRBD1 (6 bases). V dropped 0 bases and J dropped 0 bases, with 18 bases sitting between them. Germline V gene sequence: CDR1 WSHSY, CDR2 SAAADI. CDR3 length equals 19 residues. The CDR3 DNA is TGCGCCAGCAGTGAGTCGAAGGGGGTCCCCCTTCACTCCTACAATGAGCAGTTCTTC. This encodes CASSESKGVPLHSYNEQFF.

This clonotype was counted at least ten times. Since a much larger clone is just one base distant, this may be a read error. The rearrangement links TRBV12-3 or TRBV12-4 to TRBJ2-3; D gene unclear. The CDR3 runs 11 residues. CDR3 in amino acids: CASRITDAQYF. The CDR3 DNA sequence: TGTGCCAGCAGGATAACAGATGCGCAGTATTTT.

V usage is TRBV3-1 and J usage is TRBJ2-7; D is possibly TRBD2 (6 bases). V lost 4 bases and J 2 bases, leaving 12 bases between the germline ends. Germline lookup yields CDR1 LGHDT and CDR2 YNNKEL (reference sequence). The CDR3 sequence is 14 residues long. The CDR3 sequence is CASSLRLVPYEQYF. CDR3 in DNA: TGTGCCAGCAGCCTTCGACTAGTTCCCTACGAGCAGTACTTC.

The chain has TRBV9 and TRBJ2-1, with 7 bases aligning to TRBD2. Germline V lookup: CDR1 SGDLS, CDR2 YYNGEE. The J segment lost 5 bases and the V segment lost 4 bases, leaving 15 bases of the junction unmatched. The CDR3 extends over 17 amino acids. CDR3 nucleotide sequence: TGTGCCAGCAGCCGAACCCGACTAGCCCGTGGTAACAATGAGCAGTTCTTC. This encodes CASSRTRLARGNNEQFF.

This clonotype was seen many times. The gene calls are TRBV7-2 and TRBJ2-1, with D perhaps TRBD1 (5 bases). CDR1 and CDR2 (germline): SGHTA, FQGNSA. This CDR3 has 14 residues. V lost 0 bases to trimming and J lost 5 bases, with 8 bases between them. Here the CDR3 DNA reads TGTGCCAGCAGCTTAGCAAGGACAAACAATGAGCAGTTCTTC. The encoded protein is CASSLARTNNEQFF.

J is TRBJ1-2 and V is TRBV7-8; tentatively, D is TRBD1 (5 bases). Trimming cost V 2 bases and J 1 base, with 11 bases left between them. The CDR3 is 15 amino acids. CDR1 is SGHVS and CDR2 is FQNEAQ in the germline V gene. The CDR3 loop reads CASSLWTNNNYGYTF. For the CDR3, the DNA is TGTGCCAGCAGCTTATGGACAAACAATAACTATGGCTACACCTTC.

Points on this clonotype: This may stem from a read error, because a much larger clone lies one nucleotide away. This chain links TRBV13 with TRBJ2-7, with D hard to call. The CDR3 has 14 residues. Trimming removed 1 base at V and 2 bases at J, with 9 bases between. Germline V CDR1 and CDR2: PRHDT, FYEKMQ (reference sequence). The CDR3, as DNA: TGTGCCAGCAGCTTAGTTCTGGAGACCTACGAGCAGTACTTC. This sequence encodes CASSLVLETYEQYF.

The J gene is TRBJ1-1, the V gene TRBV6-5; no clear D. The CDR3 spans 14 residues. V was clipped by 1 base and J by 5 bases, with 11 bases between them. In germline, CDR1 is MNHEY, CDR2 SVGAGI. The CDR3 nucleotides are TGTGCCAGCAGTTACTACGGCGACCTGACTGAAGCTTTCTTT. Translating it yields CASSYYGDLTEAFF.

This clonotype was observed a few times. The chain links TRBV10-3 to TRBJ2-7; TRBD2 might be the D (6 bases). Looked up from germline, CDR1 is ENHRY and CDR2 is SYGVKD. The V end lost 6 bases, the J end lost 5 bases, and 14 bases lay between the germline ends. This CDR3 spans 13 amino acids. CDR3 amino acids: CAISPGGIDEQYF. CDR3 in DNA: TGTGCCATCAGCCCCGGGGGTATCGACGAGCAGTACTTC.

This clonotype was counted only a few times. The rearrangement uses TRBV6-5 and TRBJ2-1; 9 positions match TRBD2. Germline lookup yields CDR1 MNHEY and CDR2 SVGAGI. The ends lost 0 bases at V and 6 bases at J; junction bases unmatched: 12. The CDR3 is made up of 18 amino acids. The CDR3, as DNA: TGTGCCAGCAGTTACTCGTTTGGGCGGGGGGGCCTAAGCAATGAGCAGTTCTTC. Encoded protein: CASSYSFGRGGLSNEQFF.

This clonotype turned up a few times. This sequence joins TRBV6-2 or TRBV6-3 and TRBJ2-1; D is unresolved. The CDR3 has 13 amino acids. The ends were cut back, 3 bases at V and 7 bases at J, with 10 bases in the middle. CDR1 is MNHEY, CDR2 SVGEGT, per germline. The CDR3 here is CASSYSLSNEQFF. CDR3 in DNA: TGTGCCAGCAGTTATAGTTTGTCAAATGAGCAGTTCTTC.

This chain connects TRBV27 to TRBJ2-7; no clear D. V was trimmed by 2 bases and J by 3 bases, leaving 14 bases between them. This CDR3 has 15 amino acids. Germline V gene sequence: CDR1 MNHEY, CDR2 SMNVEV (reference sequence). The CDR3 region is CASSLGPVRFYEQYF. The CDR3 DNA follows: TGTGCCAGCAGTTTAGGTCCAGTGCGATTCTACGAGCAGTACTTC.

This clonotype was counted only a few times. The chain links TRBV25-1 to TRBJ1-2; the D is unclear. Per germline, CDR1 MGHDK and CDR2 SYGVNS. The V end was cut by 7 bases, the J end by 4 bases, with 7 bases between. The CDR3 length is 11 residues. Here the CDR3 DNA reads TGTGCCAGCATCGGTGTCTATGGCTACACCTTC. It is translated as CASIGVYGYTF.

The gene calls are TRBV20-1 and TRBJ1-2; 7 bases align to TRBD1. The CDR3 runs 20 residues. Germline-derived CDR1 and CDR2 are DFQATT and SNEGSKA (reference sequence). With V trimmed by 2 bases and J by 4 bases, 25 bases remained unmatched. DNA of the CDR3: TGCAGTGCTAGATTCACGGCCGGACAGGAGCCATTCTTATCCCCCTATGGCTACACCTTC. Residues: CSARFTAGQEPFLSPYGYTF.

V usage is TRBV7-3 and J usage is TRBJ2-1, with D possibly TRBD2 on 5 matching bases. CDR3 length: 15 amino acids. Germline-derived CDR1 and CDR2 are SGHTA and FQGTGA. V was cut by 1 base and J by 8 bases, with 15 bases left in between. In DNA form, the CDR3 reads TGTGCCAGCAGCTTAATTGCGGACTCGCCGTATGAGCAGTTCTTC. This translates into CASSLIADSPYEQFF.

This rearrangement joins TRBV6-4 to TRBJ2-7; D may match TRBD1 or TRBD2 (5 bases each). CDR1 is MRHNA, CDR2 SNTAGT, per germline. Trimming left V 4 bases short and J 1 base short, with 11 bases between. This CDR3 has 14 amino acids. The CDR3 DNA sequence: TGTGCCAGCAGTGTACGGGGCCCTTCCTACGAGCAGTACTTC. Encoded protein: CASSVRGPSYEQYF.

The chain uses TRBV28 and TRBJ1-1; the D is unclear. The CDR3 extends over 14 amino acids. V was pared by 6 bases and J by 5 bases, with 16 bases between. Looked up from germline, CDR1 is MDHEN and CDR2 is SYDVKM. The CDR3 bases are TGTGCCAGCAGGCCCAGGTGGTGGGGTACTGAAGCTTTCTTT. Amino acids: CASRPRWWGTEAFF.

This clonotype was observed a few times. The V gene is TRBV20-1, the J gene TRBJ1-2; 12 nucleotides line up with TRBD1. The CDR3 is 15 residues long. Germline V gene data show CDR1 as DFQATT and CDR2 as SNEGSKA (reference sequence). V lost 0 bases and J lost 6; bases outside the gene matches: 5. The CDR3 sequence: CSARDRDRGQNGYTF. CDR3 bases: TGCAGTGCTAGAGATAGGGACAGGGGGCAAAATGGCTACACCTTC.

This clonotype was recorded a few times. The chain employs TRBV20-1 and TRBJ2-1; D is possibly TRBD1 (7 bases). V was shortened by 2 bases and J by 9 bases, with 17 bases between the two germline ends. The CDR3 consists of 14 residues. Germline CDR1 is DFQATT and CDR2 is SNEGSKA (reference sequence). CDR3: CSARSGGPLSEQFF. The CDR3 coding sequence is TGCAGTGCTAGATCAGGGGGGCCCCTCAGTGAGCAGTTCTTC.

The rearrangement joins TRBV20-1 to TRBJ2-5, with TRBD1 identical over 9 bases. The V gene's germline CDR1 is DFQATT and CDR2 SNEGSKA (reference sequence). The CDR3 extends over 14 amino acids. V was clipped by 8 bases and J by 4 bases; unmatched bases: 11. CDR3 amino acids: CSSLGQGNRETQYF. As DNA, the CDR3 is TGCAGTAGCCTCGGACAGGGGAATAGAGAGACCCAGTACTTC.

The rearrangement joins TRBV4-1 to TRBJ2-4; 8 bases match TRBD2. Matching the DNA end better, TRBJ2-7 makes the J call doubtful. Germline V gene sequence: CDR1 MGHRA, CDR2 YSYEKL. This CDR3 spans 15 amino acids. The CDR3 DNA is TGCGCCAGCAGCTTTGGGACTAGGCAGACCTACGAGCAGTACTTC. It is translated as CASSFGTRQTYEQYF.

The chain employs TRBV20-1 and TRBJ1-1, with a possible D match to TRBD1 (5 bases). Germline CDR1 reads DFQATT; CDR2 reads SNEGSKA (reference sequence). CDR3 length equals 14 residues. V dropped 0 bases and J dropped 0 bases, with 8 bases sitting between them. CDR3 in amino acids: CSARDPDMNTEAFF. The CDR3 DNA reads TGCAGTGCTAGAGACCCGGACATGAACACTGAAGCTTTCTTT.

The chain recombines TRBV6-6 with TRBJ2-5; 7 bases agree with TRBD2. V shed 11 bases, J shed 5 bases, and the junction held 11 bases outside the gene matches. Germline-derived CDR1 and CDR2 are MNHNY and SVGAGI (reference sequence). The CDR3 is 13 residues long. The CDR3 spells CAGITAGGETQYF. CDR3 DNA: TGTGCCGGCATTACTGCCGGGGGGGAGACCCAGTACTTC.